The next 17 T cell receptor beta chains were all read from a single sample in a study of early T cells in non-severe SARS-CoV-2 infection (dated by TCRdb to 2020 to 2023). Library preparation used 5' RACE. The data were produced on a NextSeq 500. TCRdb's own reprocessing of the public reads used fastp at Q25 and MiXCR and kept productive beta chains. Identical CDR3 protein sequences are pooled into one entry, listed with their most common genes and DNA. Recorded for this sample are tens of thousands of distinct CDR3 sequences; about 5% of them occurred a single time. The leading ten clones occupy approximately 3.5% of the sample. Sequencing input: whole blood. All receptors derive from an adult who was a healthcare worker with PCR-confirmed SARS-CoV-2 infection or an uninfected control (not recorded which).

This clonotype was seen more than once but under ten times. The rearrangement uses TRBV12-3 or TRBV12-4 and TRBJ1-1, with D tentatively TRBD1 (5 bases). This CDR3 region has 14 residues. V was pared by 5 bases and J by 1 base, with 11 bases between. The CDR3 loop is CASSILGGNTEAFF. The CDR3 region has the DNA TGTGCCAGCAGTATCCTGGGGGGGAACACTGAAGCTTTCTTT.

This clonotype was seen at least ten times. The gene calls are TRBV20-1 and TRBJ1-4, with D tentatively TRBD1 (5 bases). Trimming took 5 bases from V and 8 from J, leaving 24 bases between them. The germline V gene encodes CDR1 DFQATT and CDR2 SNEGSKA (reference sequence). The CDR3 loop spans 16 amino acids. Written as DNA, the CDR3 is TGCAGTGCTCAAAACCGAGCAGGGCTGAGGAAAGAAAAACTGTTTTTT. Amino acid sequence: CSAQNRAGLRKEKLFF.

This clonotype was picked up many times. V is TRBV28 and J is TRBJ2-3, with D maybe TRBD1 (5 bases). This CDR3 has 13 residues. Between the trimmed V and J ends, which lost 10 bases and 1 base, there was a span of 12 bases. Per germline, CDR1 MDHEN and CDR2 SYDVKM. Here the CDR3 reads CATPGLGTDTQYF. In DNA, the CDR3 is TGTGCCACCCCAGGGCTGGGCACAGATACGCAGTATTTT.

The sample holds many counts of this clonotype. This chain joins TRBV5-5 and TRBJ2-3; TRBD1 matches 8 bases. The CDR3 sequence is 15 residues long. The germline V gene has CDR1 SGHKS and CDR2 YYEKEE (reference sequence). J was trimmed by 8 bases and V by 0 bases; bases with no gene match: 8. DNA for the CDR3: TGTGCCAGCAGCTTGGGGACAGGGCCTCTCGGTACGCAGTATTTT. Protein sequence: CASSLGTGPLGTQYF.

This clonotype was detected a few times. The chain recombines TRBV6-5 with TRBJ2-3, with TRBD2 matching over 12 bases. Per germline, CDR1 MNHEY and CDR2 SVGAGI. The CDR3 loop spans 20 amino acids. With V trimmed by 0 bases and J by 3 bases, 13 bases remained unmatched. This CDR3 reads CASSYSSIPSTSGSTDTQYF. As DNA, the CDR3 is TGTGCCAGCAGTTACTCGAGTATCCCTTCGACTAGCGGGAGTACAGATACGCAGTATTTT.

This clonotype was recorded many times. DNA of the CDR3: TGTGCCAGCCTTTACCATGAGAGGCGACTATTGAACACTGAAGCTTTCTTT. Translation: CASLYHERRLLNTEAFF. The chain is built from TRBV25-1 and TRBJ1-1; D is unresolved. The CDR3 runs to 17 residues. V was cut by 8 bases and J by 0 bases, with 22 bases left in between. Germline-derived CDR1 and CDR2 are MGHDK and SYGVNS.

The chain joins TRBV5-5 to TRBJ1-1; D gene ambiguous. The CDR3 is 14 amino acids. V was clipped by 0 bases and J by 0 bases, with 6 bases between them. CDR1 SGHKS and CDR2 YYEKEE come from the germline V gene (reference sequence). The chain's CDR3 is CASSLAWMNTEAFF. CDR3 coding DNA: TGTGCCAGCAGCTTGGCATGGATGAACACTGAAGCTTTCTTT.

The sample holds many counts of this clonotype. Here the CDR3 DNA reads TGTGCCAGCAGCTCGGACAGGGGGTACAATGAGCAGTTCTTC. This codes for CASSSDRGYNEQFF. J is TRBJ2-1 and V is TRBV5-4; 10 bases map to TRBD1. This CDR3 comprises 14 residues. The germline V gene has CDR1 SGHNT and CDR2 YYREEE (reference sequence). Trimming at V came to 3 bases and at J to 4 bases, leaving 1 base not matched to a gene.

The chain uses TRBV18 and TRBJ1-5; TRBD1 might be the D (5 bases). The CDR3 sequence is 18 residues long. Germline V gives CDR1 KGHSH, CDR2 LQKENI. Trimming pared 3 bases from V and 6 bases from J, leaving 24 bases between. The CDR3 nucleotides are TGTGCCAGCTCACCGAGCATTCTCCGGGGGGAATCAAGTCAGCCCCAGCATTTT. Its translation: CASSPSILRGESSQPQHF. Variable domain in full (rest from reference TRBV18 and TRBJ1-5): NAGVMQNPRHLVRRRGQEARLRCSPMKGHSHVYWYRQLPEEGLKFMVYLQKENIIDESGMPKERFSAEFPKEGPSILRIQQVVRGDSAAYFCASSPSILRGESSQPQHFGDGTRLSIL.

The chain is built from TRBV7-9 and TRBJ2-1; D is possibly TRBD2 (6 bases). The length of the CDR3 is 12 residues. V lost 5 bases, J lost 12 bases, and 14 bases lay in between. Per the germline V gene, CDR1 is SEHNR and CDR2 is FQNEAQ (reference sequence). Here the CDR3 reads CASSGLAGRQFF. In DNA form, the CDR3 reads TGTGCCAGCAGCGGGTTAGCCGGGAGGCAGTTCTTC.

This clonotype was recorded at least ten times. V gene TRBV4-3 combines with J gene TRBJ1-2, with TRBD1 matching over 12 bases. The germline V gene has CDR1 LGHNA and CDR2 YSLEER. This CDR3 contains 16 residues. The ends lost 4 bases at V and 7 bases at J; junction bases unmatched: 10. CDR3 protein: CASSPSLGGQGAGYTF. CDR3 coding DNA: TGCGCCAGCAGCCCTTCACTCGGGGGACAGGGGGCTGGCTACACCTTC.

This clonotype was counted a few times. V usage is TRBV27 and J usage is TRBJ2-7; 10 bases match TRBD1. Germline CDR1 MNHEY, CDR2 SMNVEV (reference sequence). V gave up 6 bases and J gave up 3 bases; unmatched junction bases: 2. There are 13 residues in the CDR3. As DNA, the CDR3 is TGTGCCAGCAGCAGGGACAGGGGCTACGAGCAGTACTTC. Protein sequence: CASSRDRGYEQYF.

This clonotype has a count of ten or more. The chain recombines TRBV7-9 with TRBJ2-5; TRBD2 might be the D (5 bases). Per the germline V gene, CDR1 is SEHNR and CDR2 is FQNEAQ (reference sequence). CDR3 length: 12 residues. The ends were cut back, 8 bases at V and 5 bases at J, with 12 bases in the middle. The CDR3 here is CASDGNAETQYF. CDR3 nucleotide sequence: TGTGCCAGCGACGGGAACGCGGAGACCCAGTACTTC.

This clonotype was seen a few times. The chain has TRBV20-1 and TRBJ2-1; maybe TRBD1 (6 bases). Per germline, CDR1 DFQATT and CDR2 SNEGSKA (reference sequence). The CDR3 spans 14 residues. Trimming stripped 2 bases from V and 1 base from J, with 9 bases between. CDR3 DNA: TGCAGTGCTAGATTAGGGGGTTCCTACAATGAGCAGTTCTTC. Translating it yields CSARLGGSYNEQFF.

At least ten counts were recorded for this clonotype. The rearrangement links TRBV18 to TRBJ1-3; D not certain. The germline CDR1 and CDR2 sequences are KGHSH and LQKENI. The CDR3 is made up of 15 amino acids. V lost 2 bases, J lost 0 bases, and 8 bases lay in between. The CDR3 reads CASSPTVSSGNTIYF. In DNA, the CDR3 is TGTGCCAGCTCACCAACAGTCAGCTCTGGAAACACCATATATTTT.

There are many counts of this clonotype. V and J are TRBV7-9 and TRBJ2-7, with D possibly TRBD2 on 6 matching bases. V was cut by 5 bases and J by 0 bases, with 23 bases left in between. This CDR3 has 18 amino acids. Germline V gives CDR1 SEHNR, CDR2 FQNEAQ (reference sequence). CDR3 amino acids: CASSTNPFQGLYSYEQYF. CDR3 in DNA: TGTGCCAGCAGCACAAACCCCTTTCAGGGACTGTACTCCTACGAGCAGTACTTC. Filled out from reference TRBV7-9 and TRBJ2-7, the complete variable domain reads DTGVSQNPRHKITKRGQNVTFRCDPISEHNRLYWYRQTLGQGPEFLTYFQNEAQLEKSRLLSDRFSAERPKGSFSTLEIQRTEQGDSAMYLCASSTNPFQGLYSYEQYFGPGTRLTVT.

This clonotype turned up a few times. V is TRBV7-2 and J is TRBJ1-1; unclear D gene. Trimming left V 0 bases short and J 1 base short, with 6 bases between. The CDR3 is 14 residues long. Germline values: CDR1 SGHTA, CDR2 FQGNSA. The CDR3 region is CASSLAYQNTEAFF. The CDR3 DNA sequence: TGTGCCAGCAGCTTAGCGTACCAGAACACTGAAGCTTTCTTT.